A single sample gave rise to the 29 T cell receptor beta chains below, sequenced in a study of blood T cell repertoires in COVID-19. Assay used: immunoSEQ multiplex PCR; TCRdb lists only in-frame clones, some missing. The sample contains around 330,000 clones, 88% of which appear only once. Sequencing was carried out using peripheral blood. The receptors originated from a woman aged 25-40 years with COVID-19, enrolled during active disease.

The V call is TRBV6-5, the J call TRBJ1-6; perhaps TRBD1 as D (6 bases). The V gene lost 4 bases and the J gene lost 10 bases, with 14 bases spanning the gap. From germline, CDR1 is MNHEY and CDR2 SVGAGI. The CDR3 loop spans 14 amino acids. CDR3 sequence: CASSLGDTMSPLHF. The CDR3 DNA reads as TGTGCCAGCAGTTTGGGGGACACAATGTCACCCCTCCACTTT.

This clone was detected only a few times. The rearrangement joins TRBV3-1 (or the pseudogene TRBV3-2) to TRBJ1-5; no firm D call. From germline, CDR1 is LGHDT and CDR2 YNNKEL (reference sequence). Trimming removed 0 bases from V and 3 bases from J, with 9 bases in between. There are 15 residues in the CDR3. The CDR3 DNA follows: TGTGCCAGCAGCCAAGATTACACCAACAATCAGCCCCAGCATTTT. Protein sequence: CASSQDYTNNQPQHF.

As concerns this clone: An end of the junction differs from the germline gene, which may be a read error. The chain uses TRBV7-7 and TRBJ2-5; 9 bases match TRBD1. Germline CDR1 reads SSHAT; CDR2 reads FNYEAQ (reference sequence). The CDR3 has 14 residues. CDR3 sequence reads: CASSFGTGQETQYF. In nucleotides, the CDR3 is TGTGCTAGCAGCTTTGGGACAGGGCAAGAGACCCAGTACTTC. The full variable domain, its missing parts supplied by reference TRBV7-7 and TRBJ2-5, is GAGVSQSPRYKVTKRGQDVTLRCDPISSHATLYWYQQALGQGPEFLTYFNYEAQPDKSGLPSDRFSAERPEGSISTLTIQRTEQRDSAMYRCASSFGTGQETQYFGPGTRLLVL.

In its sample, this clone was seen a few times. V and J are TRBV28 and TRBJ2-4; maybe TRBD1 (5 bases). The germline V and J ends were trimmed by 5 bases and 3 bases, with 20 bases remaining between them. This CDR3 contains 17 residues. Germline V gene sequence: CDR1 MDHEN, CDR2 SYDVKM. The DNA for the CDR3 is TGTGCCAGCAGTCCTACAGGCGCCCCTGTGGTCAAAAACATTCAGTACTTC. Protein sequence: CASSPTGAPVVKNIQYF.

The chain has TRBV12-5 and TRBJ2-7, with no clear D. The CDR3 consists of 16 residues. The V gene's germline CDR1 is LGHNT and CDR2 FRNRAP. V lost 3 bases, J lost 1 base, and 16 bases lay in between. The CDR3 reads CASGFQAYQLSYEQYF. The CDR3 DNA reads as TGTGCTAGTGGTTTCCAGGCGTACCAGCTTTCCTACGAGCAGTACTTC.

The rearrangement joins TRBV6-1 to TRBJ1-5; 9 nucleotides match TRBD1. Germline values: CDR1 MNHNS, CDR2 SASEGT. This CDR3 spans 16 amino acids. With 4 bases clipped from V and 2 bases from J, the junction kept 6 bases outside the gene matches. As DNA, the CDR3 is TGTGCCAGCAGTGCTACAGGGGGCGCCGGCAATCAGCCCCAGCATTTT. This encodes CASSATGGAGNQPQHF.

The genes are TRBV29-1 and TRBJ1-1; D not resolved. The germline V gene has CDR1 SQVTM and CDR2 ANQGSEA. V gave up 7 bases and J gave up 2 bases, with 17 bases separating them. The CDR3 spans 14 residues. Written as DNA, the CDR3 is TGCAGCGCAACCCTCGGACTGGCTAACACTGAAGCTTTCTTT. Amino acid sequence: CSATLGLANTEAFF.

The CDR3 sequence is CASSLRGQGADTQYF. The CDR3 DNA reads TGTGCCAGCAGCTTAAGGGGACAGGGTGCAGATACGCAGTATTTT. This rearrangement joins TRBV7-9 to TRBJ2-3; 9 bases are a match to TRBD1. The CDR3 spans 15 residues. With V trimmed by 2 bases and J by 4 bases, 4 bases remained unmatched. Germline CDR1 is SEHNR and CDR2 is FQNEAQ (reference sequence).

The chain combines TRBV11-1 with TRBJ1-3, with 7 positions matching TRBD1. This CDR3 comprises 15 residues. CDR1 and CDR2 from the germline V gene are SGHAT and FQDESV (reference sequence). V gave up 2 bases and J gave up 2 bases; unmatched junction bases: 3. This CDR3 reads CASSLRGTAGNTIYF. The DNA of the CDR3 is TGTGCCAGCAGCTTACGAGGGACAGCTGGAAACACCATATATTTT.

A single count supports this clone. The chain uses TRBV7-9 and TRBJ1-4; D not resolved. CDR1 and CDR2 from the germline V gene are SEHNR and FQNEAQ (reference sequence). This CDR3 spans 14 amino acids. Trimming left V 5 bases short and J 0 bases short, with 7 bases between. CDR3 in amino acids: CASSPFATNEKLFF. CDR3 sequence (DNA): TGTGCCAGCAGCCCTTTCGCAACTAATGAAAAACTGTTTTTT.

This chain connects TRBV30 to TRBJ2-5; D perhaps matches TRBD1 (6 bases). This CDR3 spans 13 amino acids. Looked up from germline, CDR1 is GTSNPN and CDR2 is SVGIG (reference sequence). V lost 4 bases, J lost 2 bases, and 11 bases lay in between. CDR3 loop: CAWTRQEQETQYF. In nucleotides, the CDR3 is TGTGCCTGGACCCGACAGGAACAAGAGACCCAGTACTTC.

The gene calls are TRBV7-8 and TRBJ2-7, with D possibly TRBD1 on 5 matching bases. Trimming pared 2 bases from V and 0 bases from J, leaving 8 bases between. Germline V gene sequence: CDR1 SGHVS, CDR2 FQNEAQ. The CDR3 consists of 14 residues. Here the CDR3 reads CASSLIGVSYEQYV. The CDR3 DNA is TGTGCCAGCAGCTTAATAGGGGTCTCCTACGAGCAGTACGTC.

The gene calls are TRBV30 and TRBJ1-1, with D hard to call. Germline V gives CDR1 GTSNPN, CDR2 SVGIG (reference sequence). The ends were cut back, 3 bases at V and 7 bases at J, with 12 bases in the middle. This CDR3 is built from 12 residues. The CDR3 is CAWRRTPSEAFF. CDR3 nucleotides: TGTGCCTGGAGAAGGACTCCTAGTGAAGCTTTCTTT.

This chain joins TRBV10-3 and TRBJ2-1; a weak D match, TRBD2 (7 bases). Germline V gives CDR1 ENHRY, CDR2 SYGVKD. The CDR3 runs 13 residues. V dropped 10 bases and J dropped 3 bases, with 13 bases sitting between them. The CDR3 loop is CATKGGNYNEQFF. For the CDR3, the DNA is TGTGCCACCAAGGGGGGGAACTACAATGAGCAGTTCTTC.

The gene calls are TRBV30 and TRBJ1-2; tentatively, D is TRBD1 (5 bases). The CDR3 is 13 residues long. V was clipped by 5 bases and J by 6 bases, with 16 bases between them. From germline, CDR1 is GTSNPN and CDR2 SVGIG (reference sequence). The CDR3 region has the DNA TGTGCCTGGCTTAAGATTGGGGCGGATGGCTACACCTTC. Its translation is CAWLKIGADGYTF.

The CDR3 sequence: CASSQRQGLGGYTF. The CDR3 nucleotides are TGTGCCAGCAGCCAAAGACAGGGGCTGGGTGGCTACACCTTC. The rearrangement joins TRBV3-1 (or the pseudogene TRBV3-2) to TRBJ1-2; 8 positions match TRBD1. Unmatched junction bases numbered 6, after V lost 2 bases and J lost 7 bases. This CDR3 region has 14 residues. The germline V gene encodes CDR1 LGHDT and CDR2 YNNKEL (reference sequence).

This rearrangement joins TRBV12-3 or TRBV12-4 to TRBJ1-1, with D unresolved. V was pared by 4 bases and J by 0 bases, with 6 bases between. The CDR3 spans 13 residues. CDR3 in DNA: TGTGCCAGCAGTTGGGCGATGAACACTGAAGCTTTCTTT. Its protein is CASSWAMNTEAFF.

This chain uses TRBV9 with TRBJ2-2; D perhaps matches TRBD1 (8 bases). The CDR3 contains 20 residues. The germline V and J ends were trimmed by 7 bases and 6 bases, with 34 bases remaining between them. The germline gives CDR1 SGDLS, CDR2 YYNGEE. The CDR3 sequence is CASGTRKGGYEGQAPGELFF. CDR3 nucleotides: TGTGCCAGCGGCACCAGGAAGGGGGGGTACGAGGGACAGGCGCCCGGGGAGCTGTTTTTT.

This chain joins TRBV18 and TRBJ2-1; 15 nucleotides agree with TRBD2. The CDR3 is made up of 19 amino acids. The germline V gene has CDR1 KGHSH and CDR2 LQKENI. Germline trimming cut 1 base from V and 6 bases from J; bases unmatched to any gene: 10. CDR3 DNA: TGTGCCAGCTCACCACTGGGACTAGCGGGGGGCGAACTCGGCAATGAGCAGTTCTTC. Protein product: CASSPLGLAGGELGNEQFF.

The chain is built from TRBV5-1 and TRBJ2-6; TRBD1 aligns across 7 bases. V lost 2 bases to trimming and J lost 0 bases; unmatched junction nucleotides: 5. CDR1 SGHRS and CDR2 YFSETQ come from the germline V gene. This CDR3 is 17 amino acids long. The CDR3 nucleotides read TGCGCCAGCAGCTTCCGGGACAGAATCTCTGGGGCCAACGTCCTGACTTTC. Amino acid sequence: CASSFRDRISGANVLTF.

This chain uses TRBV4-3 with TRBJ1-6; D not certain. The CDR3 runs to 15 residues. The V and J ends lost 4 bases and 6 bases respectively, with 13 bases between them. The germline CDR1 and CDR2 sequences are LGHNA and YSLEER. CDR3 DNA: TGCGCCAGCAGCCGCCTTCTGCGGGGTAATTCACCCCTCCACTTT. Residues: CASSRLLRGNSPLHF.

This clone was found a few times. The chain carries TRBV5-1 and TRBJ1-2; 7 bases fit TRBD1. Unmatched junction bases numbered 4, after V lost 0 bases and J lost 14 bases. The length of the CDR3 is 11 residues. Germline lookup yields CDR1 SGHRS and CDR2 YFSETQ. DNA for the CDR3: TGCGCCAGCAGCTTGGGGGACAGCCCTACCTTC. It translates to CASSLGDSPTF.

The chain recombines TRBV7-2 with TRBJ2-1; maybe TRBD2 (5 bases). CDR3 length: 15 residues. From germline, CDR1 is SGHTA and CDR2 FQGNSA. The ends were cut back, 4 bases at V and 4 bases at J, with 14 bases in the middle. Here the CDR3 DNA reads TGTGCCAGCAGCTCAAGGACTTGGGGTTACAATGAGCAGTTCTTC. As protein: CASSSRTWGYNEQFF.

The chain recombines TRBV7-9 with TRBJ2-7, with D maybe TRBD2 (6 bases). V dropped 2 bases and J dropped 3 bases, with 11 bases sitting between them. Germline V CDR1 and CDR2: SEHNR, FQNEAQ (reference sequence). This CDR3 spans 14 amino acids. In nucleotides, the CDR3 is TGTGCCAGCAGCTTACCCGGGACTCACTACGAGCAGTACTTC. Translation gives CASSLPGTHYEQYF.

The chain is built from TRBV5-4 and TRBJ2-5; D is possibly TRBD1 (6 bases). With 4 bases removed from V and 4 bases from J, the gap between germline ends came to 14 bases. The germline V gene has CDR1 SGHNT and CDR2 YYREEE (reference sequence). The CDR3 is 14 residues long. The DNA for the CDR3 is TGTGCCAGCAGCCCGGACAGAATTAGAGAGACCCAGTACTTC. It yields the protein CASSPDRIRETQYF.

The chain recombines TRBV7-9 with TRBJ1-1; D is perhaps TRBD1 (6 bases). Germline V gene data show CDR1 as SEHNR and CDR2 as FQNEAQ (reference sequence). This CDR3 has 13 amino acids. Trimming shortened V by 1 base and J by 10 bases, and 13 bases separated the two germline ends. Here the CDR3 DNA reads TGTGCCAGCAGCTTAGTGGGGGGGCTGGTAGCTTTCTTT. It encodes CASSLVGGLVAFF.

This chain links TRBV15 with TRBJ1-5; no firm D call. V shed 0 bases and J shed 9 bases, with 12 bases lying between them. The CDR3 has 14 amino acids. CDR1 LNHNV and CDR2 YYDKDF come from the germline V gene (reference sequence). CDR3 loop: CATSRDPLSMPQHF. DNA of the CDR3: TGTGCCACCAGCAGAGACCCCCTGAGTATGCCCCAGCATTTT. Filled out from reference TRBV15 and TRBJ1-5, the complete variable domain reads DAMVIQNPRYQVTQFGKPVTLSCSQTLNHNVMYWYQQKSSQAPKLLFHYYDKDFNNEADTPDNFQSRRPNTSFCFLDIRSPGLGDTAMYLCATSRDPLSMPQHFGDGTRLSIL.

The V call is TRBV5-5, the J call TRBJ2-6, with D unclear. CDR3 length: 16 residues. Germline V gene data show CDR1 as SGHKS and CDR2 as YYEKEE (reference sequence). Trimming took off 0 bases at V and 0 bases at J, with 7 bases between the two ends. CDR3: CASSLDPSSGANVLTF. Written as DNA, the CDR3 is TGTGCCAGCAGCTTGGACCCCAGCTCTGGGGCCAACGTCCTGACTTTC.

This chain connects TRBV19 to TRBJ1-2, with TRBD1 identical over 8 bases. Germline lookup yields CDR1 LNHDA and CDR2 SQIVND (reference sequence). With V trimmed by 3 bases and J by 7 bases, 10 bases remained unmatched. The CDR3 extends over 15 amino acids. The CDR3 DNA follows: TGTGCCAGTAGTATTCTAGGGACAGGTCGCCTTGGCTACACCTTC. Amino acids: CASSILGTGRLGYTF.